A single T cell receptor (beta chain) is shown here with its context. The antigen is not known. These data are taken from a study of T cell repertoires in cytomegalovirus infection. On the study more broadly: Well-studied HLA-B-restricted CMV epitopes were used in the study alongside recently identified HLA-C-restricted ones. Study-level findings and limits: CMV-specific TCR beta clonotypes restricted by HLA-C were the ones dominating the ex vivo response.

TCRdb re-derived calls from the reads in MiXCR, one entry per CDR3 protein. The sample yields about 69,000 distinct CDR3 sequences, about 29% seen once. The sequencing here drew on CD8+ T cells from cultured PBMCs, taken from culture after CMV antigen stimulation. This clonotype originated in a human donor in good health (CMV status not recorded). Some clones in this sample may be carry-over from other donors' samples.

CDR3 loop: CASSPQTGNSEQYF. CDR3 DNA: TGCGCCAGCAGCCCCCAGACAGGGAATAGCGAGCAGTACTTC. The chain joins TRBV4-1 to TRBJ2-7; 7 bases fit TRBD1. The germline gives CDR1 MGHRA, CDR2 YSYEKL. Unmatched junction bases numbered 9, after V lost 4 bases and J lost 6 bases. CDR3 length equals 14 residues.